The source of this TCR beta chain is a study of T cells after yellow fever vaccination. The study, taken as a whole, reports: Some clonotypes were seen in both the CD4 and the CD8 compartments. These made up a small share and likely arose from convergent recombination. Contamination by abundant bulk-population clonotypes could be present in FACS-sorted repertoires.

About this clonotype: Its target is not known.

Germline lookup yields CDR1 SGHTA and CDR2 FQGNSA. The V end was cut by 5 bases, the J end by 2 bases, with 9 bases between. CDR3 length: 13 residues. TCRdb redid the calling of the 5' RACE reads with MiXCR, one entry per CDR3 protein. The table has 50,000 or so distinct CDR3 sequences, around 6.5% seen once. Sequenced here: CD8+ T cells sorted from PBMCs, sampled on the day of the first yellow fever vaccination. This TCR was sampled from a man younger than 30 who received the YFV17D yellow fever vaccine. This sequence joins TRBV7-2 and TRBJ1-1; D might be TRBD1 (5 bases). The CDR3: CASSSGGNTEAFF. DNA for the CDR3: TGTGCCAGCAGCAGTGGGGGAAACACTGAAGCTTTCTTT.